The sample holds a few counts of the clone carrying this TCR beta chain. Its antigen is undetermined. A multiplex PCR was run with 60 Vbeta primers and 13 Jbeta primers. Method: immunoSEQ multiplex PCR; TCRdb's copy keeps in-frame clones and lacks some. The table records around 87,000 clones, over 70% of them present only once. The CDR3 consists of 13 residues. The germline V gene encodes CDR1 GTSNPN and CDR2 SVGIG (reference sequence). The V end lost 5 bases, the J end lost 2 bases, and 13 bases lay between the germline ends. The sample comes from a study of cytomegalovirus exposure and HLA in healthy donors. Study information: Drawn from HLA-typed donors, roughly 87 million unique TCRs were held in an early data release. Points from the study as a whole: About 90% or about 30% of the time was how often most TCR beta V segments were productive, according to an earlier analysis. From TCR beta sequences, most subjects' HLA-A and HLA-B alleles were reportedly predicted accurately. CMV serostatus was the only immune exposure information that was available.

The sequencing sample was made of PBMCs. V usage is TRBV30 and J usage is TRBJ2-7; TRBD2 is a possible D gene (5 bases). This sequence originates from a girl under 10 years old in good health and CMV-seropositive. CDR3 residues: CAWEAAGTYEQYF. The CDR3 nucleotides are TGTGCCTGGGAAGCGGCAGGAACCTACGAGCAGTACTTC.